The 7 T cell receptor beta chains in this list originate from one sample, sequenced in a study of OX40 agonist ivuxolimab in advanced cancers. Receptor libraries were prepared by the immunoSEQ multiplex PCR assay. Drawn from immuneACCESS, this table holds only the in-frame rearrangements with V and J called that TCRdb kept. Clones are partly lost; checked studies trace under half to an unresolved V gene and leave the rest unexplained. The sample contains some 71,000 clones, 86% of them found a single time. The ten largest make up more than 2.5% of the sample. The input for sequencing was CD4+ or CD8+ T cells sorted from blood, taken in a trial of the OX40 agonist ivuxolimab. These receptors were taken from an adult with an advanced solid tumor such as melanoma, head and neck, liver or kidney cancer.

The CDR3 DNA sequence: TGTGCCAGCAGCCCCTGGACAGGCGAACGAGATACGCAGTATTTT. It is translated as CASSPWTGERDTQYF. The genes are TRBV13 and TRBJ2-3; 7 nucleotides match TRBD1. V was clipped by 5 bases and J by 5 bases; unmatched bases: 10. Germline V gene sequence: CDR1 PRHDT, CDR2 FYEKMQ (reference sequence). The CDR3 is 15 residues long.

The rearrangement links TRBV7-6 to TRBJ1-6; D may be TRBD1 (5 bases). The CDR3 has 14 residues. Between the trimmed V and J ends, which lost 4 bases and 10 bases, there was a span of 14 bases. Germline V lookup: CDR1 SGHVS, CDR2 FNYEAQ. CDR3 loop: CASSSDRRGSPLHF. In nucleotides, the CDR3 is TGTGCCAGCAGCTCCGACAGAAGAGGCTCACCCCTCCACTTT.

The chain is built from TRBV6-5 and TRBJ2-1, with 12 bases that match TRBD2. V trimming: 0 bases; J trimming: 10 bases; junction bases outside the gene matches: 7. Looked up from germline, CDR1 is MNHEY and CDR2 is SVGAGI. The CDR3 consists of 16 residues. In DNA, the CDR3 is TGTGCCAGCAGTTACTCGACCCGGACTAGCGGGGTCGAGCAGTTCTTC. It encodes CASSYSTRTSGVEQFF.

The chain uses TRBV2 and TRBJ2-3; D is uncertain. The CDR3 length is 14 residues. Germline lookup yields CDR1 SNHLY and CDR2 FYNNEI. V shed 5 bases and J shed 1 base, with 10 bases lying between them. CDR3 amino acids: CASSFDGGTDTQYF. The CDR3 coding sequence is TGTGCCAGCAGTTTCGACGGAGGCACAGATACGCAGTATTTT.

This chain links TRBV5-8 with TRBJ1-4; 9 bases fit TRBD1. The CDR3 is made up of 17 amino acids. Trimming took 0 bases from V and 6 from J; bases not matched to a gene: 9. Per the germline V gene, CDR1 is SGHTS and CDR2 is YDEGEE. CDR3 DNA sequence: TGTGCCAGCAGCTTGGACGGGACAGGGAGGTTAGATGAAAAACTGTTTTTT. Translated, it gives CASSLDGTGRLDEKLFF. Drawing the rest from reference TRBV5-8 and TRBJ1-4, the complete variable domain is EAGVTQSPTHLIKTRGQQATLRCSPISGHTSVYWYQQALGLGLQFLLWYDEGEERNRGNFPPRFSGRQFPNYSSELNVNALELEDSALYLCASSLDGTGRLDEKLFFGSGTQLSVL.

CDR3 in amino acids: CASSPLTVDSPLHF. CDR3 in DNA: TGTGCCAGCAGCCCATTGACAGTAGACTCACCCCTCCACTTT. The rearrangement joins TRBV6-1 to TRBJ1-6, with a tentative D call TRBD1 (5 bases). V dropped 6 bases and J dropped 10 bases, with 16 bases sitting between them. Germline CDR1 is MNHNS and CDR2 is SASEGT. The CDR3 is made up of 14 amino acids.

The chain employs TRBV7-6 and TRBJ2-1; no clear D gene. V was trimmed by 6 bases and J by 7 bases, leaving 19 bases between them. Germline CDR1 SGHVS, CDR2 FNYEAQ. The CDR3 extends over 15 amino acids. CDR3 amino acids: CASRPGTEPWNEQFF. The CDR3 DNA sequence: TGTGCCAGCAGGCCGGGTACAGAGCCCTGGAATGAGCAGTTCTTC.